What follows are 19 T cell receptor beta chains derived from one specimen sequenced in a study of T cell responses to AZD1222 COVID-19 vaccine. Method: immunoSEQ multiplex PCR; TCRdb's copy keeps in-frame clones and lacks some. The data hold about 150,000 clones, with about 85% observed a single time. Source: peripheral blood, taken on day 0 of AZD1222 vaccination. These receptors were collected from an adult in good health.

This clone was recorded once. The chain carries TRBV6-5 and TRBJ1-6; 9 nucleotides align to TRBD1. V was clipped by 7 bases and J by 10 bases; unmatched bases: 5. CDR1 and CDR2 (germline): MNHEY, SVGAGI. The CDR3 is 13 amino acids. The chain's CDR3 is CASTRDRDSPLHF. The CDR3 coding sequence is TGTGCCAGCACCCGGGACAGGGACTCACCCCTCCACTTT.

This rearrangement joins TRBV5-8 to TRBJ2-7, with 9 positions matching TRBD1. The CDR3 sequence is 15 residues long. In germline, CDR1 is SGHTS, CDR2 YDEGEE. Unmatched junction bases numbered 6, after V lost 2 bases and J lost 3 bases. The CDR3 reads CASSFLGTGNYEQYF. The CDR3 nucleotides are TGTGCCAGCAGCTTTTTGGGGACAGGGAACTACGAGCAGTACTTC.

This chain connects TRBV11-2 to TRBJ2-2, with 11 bases that match TRBD2. Germline CDR1 reads SGHAT; CDR2 reads FQNNGV. The junction had 7 bases not matched to a gene; V was cut back by 2 bases and J by 5 bases. This CDR3 is built from 17 residues. CDR3 DNA: TGTGCCAGCAGCTTATTAGCGGGAGGGGGTTCAACCGGGGAGCTGTTTTTT. Translating gives CASSLLAGGGSTGELFF.

The V gene is TRBV5-1, the J gene TRBJ2-7; possibly TRBD2 for D (6 bases). The V and J ends lost 4 bases and 5 bases respectively, with 16 bases between them. The CDR3 runs to 14 residues. Germline lookup yields CDR1 SGHRS and CDR2 YFSETQ. CDR3 amino acids: CASSRGSSSHEQYF. DNA of the CDR3: TGCGCCAGCAGCCGGGGGAGTTCGAGCCACGAGCAGTACTTC.

The V call is TRBV19, the J call TRBJ1-5; 7 nucleotides agree with TRBD1. After removal of 4 bases from V and 8 bases from J, the junction contained 8 bases not matched to a gene. CDR1 is LNHDA, CDR2 SQIVND, per germline (reference sequence). The CDR3 runs to 14 residues. CDR3 in amino acids: CASSTRQGWEPQHF. In DNA form, the CDR3 reads TGTGCCAGTAGTACAAGACAGGGTTGGGAGCCCCAGCATTTT.

The chain uses TRBV11-2 and TRBJ2-3; 10 bases are a match to TRBD2. Trimming cost V 4 bases and J 1 base; bases outside gene matches: 14. The CDR3 extends over 19 amino acids. Germline assignment: CDR1 SGHAT and CDR2 FQNNGV. The CDR3 bases are TGTGCCAGCAGCTCTACACGGAGCGGGAGGGCCGGGGGCACAGATACGCAGTATTTT. Translating it yields CASSSTRSGRAGGTDTQYF.

V usage is TRBV6-5 and J usage is TRBJ1-2; D gene uncertain. This CDR3 is built from 15 residues. Deletions cut 4 bases from V and 3 bases from J, with 15 bases between. Germline CDR1 and CDR2: MNHEY and SVGAGI. The CDR3 DNA is TGTGCCAGCAGTTTTCGTAGGGATAATTACTATGGCTACACCTTC. This encodes CASSFRRDNYYGYTF.

V gene TRBV11-2 combines with J gene TRBJ1-2; the D gene is possibly TRBD1 (5 bases). Germline CDR1 SGHAT, CDR2 FQNNGV. With 3 bases removed from V and 2 bases from J, the gap between germline ends came to 10 bases. The CDR3 spans 14 residues. This chain's CDR3 is CASSLVWGNYGYTF. DNA for the CDR3: TGTGCCAGCAGCTTGGTCTGGGGGAACTATGGCTACACCTTC.

The chain employs TRBV7-2 and TRBJ1-6; the D gene is possibly TRBD1 (5 bases). CDR1 SGHTA and CDR2 FQGNSA come from the germline V gene. Trimming shortened V by 5 bases and J by 7 bases, and 15 bases separated the two germline ends. The CDR3 length is 15 residues. The CDR3 loop is CASSVMTVINSPLHF. The CDR3 DNA is TGTGCCAGCAGCGTCATGACAGTTATCAATTCACCCCTCCACTTT.

J is TRBJ2-1 and V is TRBV25-1, with D perhaps matching TRBD2 (6 bases). CDR1 and CDR2 from the germline V gene are MGHDK and SYGVNS. This CDR3 is 16 amino acids long. V was clipped by 8 bases and J by 2 bases, with 19 bases between them. As DNA, the CDR3 is TGTGCCAGCCAAGTACCGGGACTGTCGACCTACAATGAGCAGTTCTTC. It yields the protein CASQVPGLSTYNEQFF.

This clone was counted a single time. The chain has TRBV10-3 and TRBJ2-5; weak D call: TRBD1 (6 bases). V lost 3 bases and J lost 1, with 21 bases in between. This CDR3 spans 18 amino acids. Germline V gives CDR1 ENHRY, CDR2 SYGVKD. CDR3: CAISDSRKTGIIQETQYF. In DNA form, the CDR3 reads TGTGCCATCAGTGATAGCCGTAAGACAGGAATTATCCAAGAGACCCAGTACTTC.

J is TRBJ1-1 and V is TRBV5-6; a weak D match, TRBD1 (5 bases). The CDR3 is 13 residues long. Germline V gene sequence: CDR1 SGHDT, CDR2 YYEEEE. Trimming cost V 4 bases and J 11 bases, with 18 bases left between them. The CDR3 sequence: CASSVGPTGGAFF. In nucleotides, the CDR3 is TGTGCCAGCAGCGTGGGACCTACGGGAGGGGCTTTCTTT.

V is TRBV9 and J is TRBJ2-7; D gene ambiguous. The CDR3 length is 13 residues. CDR1 and CDR2 from the germline V gene are SGDLS and YYNGEE. V gave up 0 bases and J gave up 7 bases, with 11 bases separating them. CDR3 region: CASSVGLRQEQYF. In DNA form, the CDR3 reads TGTGCCAGCAGCGTAGGTCTCAGACAAGAGCAGTACTTC.

The DNA for the CDR3 is TGTGCCAGCAGGGATTTACAGGGGGCAAGGGAGACCCAGTACTTC. This gives the protein CASRDLQGARETQYF. The chain has TRBV6-5 and TRBJ2-5; the match to TRBD1 covers 9 bases. This CDR3 is 15 amino acids long. Germline V gene data show CDR1 as MNHEY and CDR2 as SVGAGI. The V gene end was trimmed by 6 bases and the J gene end by 5 bases; junction bases not matched to a gene: 10.

The count of this clone is one. The V call is TRBV5-4, the J call TRBJ2-5; 7 nucleotides match TRBD1. Germline V lookup: CDR1 SGHNT, CDR2 YYREEE (reference sequence). The CDR3 is made up of 14 amino acids. V was pared by 3 bases and J by 2 bases, with 4 bases of the junction left unmatched. CDR3 DNA sequence: TGTGCCAGCAGCTCCGGACAGGCTCAAGAGACCCAGTACTTC. Translating gives CASSSGQAQETQYF.

The chain uses TRBV3-1 (or the pseudogene TRBV3-2) and TRBJ1-3; D remains ambiguous. CDR3 size: 16 residues. The V end was cut by 4 bases, the J end by 4 bases, with 17 bases between. Germline-derived CDR1 and CDR2 are LGHDT and YNNKEL (reference sequence). The CDR3 loop reads CASSRTWISGGNTIYF. Written as DNA, the CDR3 is TGTGCCAGCAGCCGCACCTGGATAAGCGGGGGAAACACCATATATTTT.

The chain couples TRBV30 to TRBJ1-2; TRBD1 matches at 7 bases. The junction had 6 bases not matched to a gene; V was cut back by 1 base and J by 4 bases. CDR3 length: 14 residues. Germline V gene lookup returns CDR1 GTSNPN and CDR2 SVGIG (reference sequence). CDR3 protein: CAWSELGQVYGYTF. In DNA form, the CDR3 reads TGTGCCTGGAGTGAACTCGGACAGGTCTATGGCTACACCTTC.

The chain is built from TRBV5-4 and TRBJ2-7; TRBD2 agrees at 7 bases. CDR3 length: 15 residues. Germline values: CDR1 SGHNT, CDR2 YYREEE (reference sequence). The V gene end was trimmed by 0 bases and the J gene end by 2 bases; junction bases not matched to a gene: 5. CDR3 loop: CASSLERDLTYEQYF. The CDR3 nucleotides are TGTGCCAGCAGCTTGGAGCGGGATCTGACCTACGAGCAGTACTTC. Full variable domain (remainder filled in from reference TRBV5-4 and TRBJ2-7): ETGVTQSPTHLIKTRGQQVTLRCSSQSGHNTVSWYQQALGQGPQFIFQYYREEENGRGNFPPRFSGLQFPNYSSELNVNALELDDSALYLCASSLERDLTYEQYFGPGTRLTVT.

The chain recombines TRBV3-1 (or the pseudogene TRBV3-2) with TRBJ1-2; 11 nucleotides agree with TRBD1. The CDR3 has 16 residues. With V trimmed by 0 bases and J by 6 bases, 6 bases remained unmatched. Per the germline V gene, CDR1 is LGHDT and CDR2 is YNNKEL (reference sequence). CDR3 nucleotides: TGTGCCAGCAGCCAAGATCTCGGACAGGGGGCGAATGGCTACACCTTC. It is translated as CASSQDLGQGANGYTF.